The source of this T cell receptor (beta chain) is a study of identical twins. V was shortened by 3 bases and J by 6 bases, with 12 bases between the two germline ends. CDR1 is SGHRS and CDR2 is YFSETQ in the germline V gene. CDR3 length: 13 amino acids. TCRdb re-called the 5' RACE reads through MiXCR, storing one row per CDR3 protein. The table includes fewer than 250,000 distinct CDR3 sequences, roughly 10% detected once. Sequencing was performed on memory (CD45RO+) T cells sorted from blood. The chain combines TRBV5-1 with TRBJ1-2; D is unresolved. The receptor was derived from a woman aged 18-30 years in good health. In DNA, the CDR3 is TGCGCCAGCAGCTCAACGATTATCCATGGCTACACCTTC. It is translated as CASSSTIIHGYTF.